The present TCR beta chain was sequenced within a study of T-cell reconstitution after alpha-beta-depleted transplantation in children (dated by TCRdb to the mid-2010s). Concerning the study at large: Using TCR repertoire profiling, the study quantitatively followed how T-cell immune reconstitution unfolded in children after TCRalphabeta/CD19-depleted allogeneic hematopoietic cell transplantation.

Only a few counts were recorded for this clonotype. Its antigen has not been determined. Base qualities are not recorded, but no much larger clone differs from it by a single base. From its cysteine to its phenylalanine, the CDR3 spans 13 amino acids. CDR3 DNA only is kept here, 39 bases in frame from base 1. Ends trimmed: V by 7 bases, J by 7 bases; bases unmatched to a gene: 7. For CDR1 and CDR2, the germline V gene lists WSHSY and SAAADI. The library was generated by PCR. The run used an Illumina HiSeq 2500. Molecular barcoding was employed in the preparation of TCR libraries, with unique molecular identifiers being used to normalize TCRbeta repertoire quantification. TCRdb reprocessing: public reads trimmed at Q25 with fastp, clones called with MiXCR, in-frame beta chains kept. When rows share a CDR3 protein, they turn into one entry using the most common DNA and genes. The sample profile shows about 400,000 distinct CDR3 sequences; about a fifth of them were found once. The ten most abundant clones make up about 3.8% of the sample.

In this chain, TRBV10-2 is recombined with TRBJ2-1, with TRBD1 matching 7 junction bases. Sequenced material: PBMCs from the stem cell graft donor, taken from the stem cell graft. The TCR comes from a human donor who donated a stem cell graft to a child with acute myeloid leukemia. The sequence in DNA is TGCGCCAGCACCCCGGGACAGTCGAATGAGCAGTTCTTC. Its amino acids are CASTPGQSNEQFF.